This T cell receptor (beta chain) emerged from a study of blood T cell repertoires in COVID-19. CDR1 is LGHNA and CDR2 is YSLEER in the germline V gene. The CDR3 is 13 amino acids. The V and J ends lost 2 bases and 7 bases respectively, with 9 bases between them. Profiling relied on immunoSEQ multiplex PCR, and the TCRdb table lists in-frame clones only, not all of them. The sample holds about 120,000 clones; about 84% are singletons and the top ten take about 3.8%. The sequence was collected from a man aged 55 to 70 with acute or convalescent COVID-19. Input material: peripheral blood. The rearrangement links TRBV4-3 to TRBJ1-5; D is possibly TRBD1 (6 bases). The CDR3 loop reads CASSQRGGQPQHF. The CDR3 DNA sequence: TGCGCCAGCAGCCAAAGGGGGGGGCAGCCCCAGCATTTT.